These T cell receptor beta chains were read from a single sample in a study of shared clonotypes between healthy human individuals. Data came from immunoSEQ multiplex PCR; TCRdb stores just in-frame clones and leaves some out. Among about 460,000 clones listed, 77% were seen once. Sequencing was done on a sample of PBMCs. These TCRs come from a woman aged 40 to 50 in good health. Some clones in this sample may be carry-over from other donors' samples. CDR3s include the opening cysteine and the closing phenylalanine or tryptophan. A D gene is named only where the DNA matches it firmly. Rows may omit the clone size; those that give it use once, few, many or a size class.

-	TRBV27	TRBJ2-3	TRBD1	TGTGCCAGCACGATCAGGGGACAGGGCACAGATACGCAGTATTTT	CASTIRGQGTDTQYF
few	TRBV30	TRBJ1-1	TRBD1	TGTGCCTGGAGGTACAGGGGGAACACTGAAGCTTTCTTT	CAWRYRGNTEAFF
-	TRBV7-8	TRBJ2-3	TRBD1	TGTGCCAGCAGCCGGGACAGTGTCCCAGATACGCAGTATTTT	CASSRDSVPDTQYF
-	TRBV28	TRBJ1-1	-	TGTGCCAGCAGTACCTGGGTGGGAGGGAGCACTGAAGCTTTCTTT	CASSTWVGGSTEAFF
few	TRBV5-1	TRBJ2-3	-	TGCGCCAGCAGCTCCGGGACAACCACAGATACGCAGTATTTT	CASSSGTTTDTQYF
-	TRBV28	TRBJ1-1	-	TGTGCCAGCAGTCCGACGACAGGTGGGAACACTGAAGCTTTCTTT	CASSPTTGGNTEAFF
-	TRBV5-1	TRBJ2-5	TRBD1	TGCGCCAGCAGCTTGGGGGACAGGGGGCAGGAGACCCAGTACTTC	CASSLGDRGQETQYF
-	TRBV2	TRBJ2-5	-	TGTGCCAGCAGCCTCGAACTCCAAGAGACCCAGTACTTC	CASSLELQETQYF
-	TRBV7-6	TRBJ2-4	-	TGTGCCAGCAGCCCCCTGGGGGGAAAAGCCAAAAACATTCAGTACTTC	CASSPLGGKAKNIQYF
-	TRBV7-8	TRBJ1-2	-	TGTGCCAGCAGCTTAGTCGGAGGTTGGAACTATGGCTACACCTTC	CASSLVGGWNYGYTF
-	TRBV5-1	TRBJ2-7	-	TGCGCCAGCAGCCCGGATGCCATCGAGCAGTACTTC	CASSPDAIEQYF
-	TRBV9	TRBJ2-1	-	TGTGCCAGCAGCGGAATAGCGTCCTACAATGAGCAGTTCTTC	CASSGIASYNEQFF
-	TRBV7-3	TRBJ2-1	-	TGTGCCAGCAGCACAAGCGGAGTCAATGAGCAGTTCTTC	CASSTSGVNEQFF
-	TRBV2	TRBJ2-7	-	TGTGCCAGCAAAGAGGGATACGAGCAGTACTTC	CASKEGYEQYF
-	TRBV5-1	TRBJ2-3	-	TGCGCCAGCAGCTGGACTGGCACAGATACGCAGTATTTT	CASSWTGTDTQYF